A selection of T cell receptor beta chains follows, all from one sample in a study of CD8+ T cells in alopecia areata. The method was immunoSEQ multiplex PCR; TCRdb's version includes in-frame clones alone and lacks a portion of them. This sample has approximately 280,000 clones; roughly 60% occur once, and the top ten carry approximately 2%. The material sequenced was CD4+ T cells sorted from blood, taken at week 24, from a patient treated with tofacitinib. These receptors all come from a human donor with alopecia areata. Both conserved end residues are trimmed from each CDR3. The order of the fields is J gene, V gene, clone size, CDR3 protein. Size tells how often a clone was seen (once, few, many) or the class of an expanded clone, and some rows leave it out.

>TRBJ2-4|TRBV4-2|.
ASSQVGAGLAKNIQY
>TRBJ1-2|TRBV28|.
ASSSSGNGYT
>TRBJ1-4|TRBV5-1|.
ASSPATGRSNEKLF
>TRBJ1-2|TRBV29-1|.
SVEGRVLHGYT
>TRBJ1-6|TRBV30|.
AWSDLDNSPLH
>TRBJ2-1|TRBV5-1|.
ASSPGTGGNEQF
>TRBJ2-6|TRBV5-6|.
ASSVIRDRDGLGANVLT
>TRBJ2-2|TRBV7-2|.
ASTSRDRLLYGGELF
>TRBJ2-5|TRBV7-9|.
ASSPASREWETQY
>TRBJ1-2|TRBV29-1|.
SVVILAPYGYT
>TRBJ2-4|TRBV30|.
AWSPPRAGLAKNIQY
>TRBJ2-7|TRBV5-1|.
ASSPGQGRRQY
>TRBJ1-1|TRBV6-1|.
ASRTDGLNTEAF
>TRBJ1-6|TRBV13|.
ASSLSPVQPLH
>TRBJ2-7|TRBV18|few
ASSSRQDSYEQY
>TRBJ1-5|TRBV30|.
AWGTATSNQPQH
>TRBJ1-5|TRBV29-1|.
SAQAGVNQPQH
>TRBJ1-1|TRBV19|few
ASRVPGSGTEAF
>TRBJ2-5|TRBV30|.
AWSVKQGQETQY
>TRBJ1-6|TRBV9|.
ASSVRGLTGDSPLH
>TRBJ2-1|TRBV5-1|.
ASSFAAWGQEHNEQF
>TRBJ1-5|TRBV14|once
ASSQVGGPQPQH